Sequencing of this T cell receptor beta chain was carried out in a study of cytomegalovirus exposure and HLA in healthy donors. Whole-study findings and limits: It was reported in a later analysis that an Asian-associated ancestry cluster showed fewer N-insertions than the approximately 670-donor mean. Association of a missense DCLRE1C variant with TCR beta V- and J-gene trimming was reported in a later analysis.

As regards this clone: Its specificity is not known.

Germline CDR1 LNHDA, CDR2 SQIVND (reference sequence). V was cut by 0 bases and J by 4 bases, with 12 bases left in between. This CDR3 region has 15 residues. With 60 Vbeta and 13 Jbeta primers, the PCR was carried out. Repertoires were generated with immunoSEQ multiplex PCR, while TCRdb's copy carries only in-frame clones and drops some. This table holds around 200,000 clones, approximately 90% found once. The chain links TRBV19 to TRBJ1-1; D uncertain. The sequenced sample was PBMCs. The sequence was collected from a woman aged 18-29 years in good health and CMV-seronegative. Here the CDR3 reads CASSIDRRNPTEAFF. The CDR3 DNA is TGTGCCAGTAGTATAGATCGCAGGAACCCCACTGAAGCTTTCTTT.